This T cell receptor (beta chain) originates from a study of blood T cells in healthy people across ages. This clonotype was found a few times. It was with a sample-barcoded 5' primer and a J-beta primer mix that a second PCR of about 6 to 11 cycles was run. TCRdb called the 5' RACE reads again in MiXCR, with one record for every CDR3 protein. Altogether 540,000 or so distinct CDR3 sequences are present, 25% to 30% being singletons, with the ten largest covering around 20%. Trimming left V 3 bases short and J 0 bases short, with 9 bases between. This CDR3 spans 15 amino acids. The chain couples TRBV12-3 or TRBV12-4 to TRBJ2-1; D is uncertain. The sample taken for sequencing was blood. The sequence came from a woman aged 70 to 79 in good health. The CDR3 reads CASSFDHSSYNEQFF. Written as DNA, the CDR3 is TGTGCCAGCAGTTTCGATCACAGCTCCTACAATGAGCAGTTCTTC.